The 30 T cell receptor beta chains reported below all come from one sample, sequenced in a study of T cell responses to AZD1222 COVID-19 vaccine. The repertoire was sequenced with immunoSEQ multiplex PCR; TCRdb's copy has only in-frame clones and lacks some. The table includes more than 75,000 clones, 80% to 90% detected once. The sample here was peripheral blood, taken on day 0 of AZD1222 vaccination. The source of these receptors is an adult in good health.

The V call is TRBV6-2 or TRBV6-3, the J call TRBJ2-1; perhaps TRBD2 as D (5 bases). The CDR3 runs 16 residues. The V gene's germline CDR1 is MNHEY and CDR2 SVGEGT. V lost 2 bases and J lost 5, with 16 bases in between. The CDR3 nucleotides read TGTGCCAGCAGTTACCAGAGGGTGTCAGGAAACAATGAGCAGTTCTTC. Its protein is CASSYQRVSGNNEQFF.

The chain combines TRBV27 with TRBJ1-1, with a possible D match to TRBD1 (5 bases). The CDR3 covers 16 residues. V gave up 7 bases and J gave up 4 bases, with 22 bases separating them. The V gene's germline CDR1 is MNHEY and CDR2 SMNVEV (reference sequence). CDR3 residues: CASTPRGGVSRTEAFF. CDR3 DNA: TGTGCCAGCACCCCCCGCGGGGGAGTAAGTCGCACTGAAGCTTTCTTT.

This chain links TRBV7-9 with TRBJ2-1; D may be TRBD2 (5 bases). Germline values: CDR1 SEHNR, CDR2 FQNEAQ (reference sequence). The ends were cut back, 3 bases at V and 0 bases at J, with 6 bases in the middle. This CDR3 spans 14 amino acids. The CDR3 bases are TGTGCCAGCAGCTTTGCGGGCTCCTACAATGAGCAGTTCTTC. As protein: CASSFAGSYNEQFF.

In its sample, this clone was seen a few times. The CDR3 coding sequence is TGTGCCAGCAGCTTAGTAGTAGGGGAGGGCACTGAAGCTTTCTTT. This codes for CASSLVVGEGTEAFF. The chain couples TRBV7-2 to TRBJ1-1, with a possible D match to TRBD1 (5 bases). The V gene's germline CDR1 is SGHTA and CDR2 FQGNSA. V lost 1 base, J lost 4 bases, and 13 bases lay in between. The CDR3 has 15 amino acids.

The chain recombines TRBV5-1 with TRBJ1-2, with D maybe TRBD1 (6 bases). V lost 6 bases and J 8 bases, leaving 26 bases between the germline ends. The germline gives CDR1 SGHRS, CDR2 YFSETQ. CDR3 length equals 16 residues. The chain's CDR3 is CASKPPWTVGLGGYTF. The CDR3 bases are TGCGCCAGCAAGCCCCCCTGGACAGTCGGTCTCGGGGGCTACACCTTC.

DNA of the CDR3: TGTGCCAGCAGCCAAGCTGATAGCGGCACAGATACGCAGTATTTT. Translating it yields CASSQADSGTDTQYF. The rearrangement joins TRBV3-1 (or the pseudogene TRBV3-2) to TRBJ2-3; a weak D match, TRBD2 (5 bases). Looked up from germline, CDR1 is LGHDT and CDR2 is YNNKEL (reference sequence). With 1 base removed from V and 1 base from J, the gap between germline ends came to 9 bases. This CDR3 is built from 15 residues.

V usage is TRBV30 and J usage is TRBJ2-7; tentatively, D is TRBD1 or TRBD2 (6 bases each). The CDR3 is 12 residues long. The germline gives CDR1 GTSNPN, CDR2 SVGIG (reference sequence). V was pared by 6 bases and J by 6 bases, with 15 bases between. This CDR3 is CACSRGVVEQYF. The DNA for the CDR3 is TGTGCCTGCTCAAGGGGGGTTGTCGAGCAGTACTTC.

The V gene is TRBV7-3, the J gene TRBJ1-1; perhaps TRBD1 as D (5 bases). There are 13 residues in the CDR3. Germline loops: CDR1 SGHTA, CDR2 FQGTGA. Trimming took off 3 bases at V and 4 bases at J, with 9 bases between the two ends. This CDR3 is CASSFSRVTEAFF. The CDR3 coding sequence is TGTGCCAGCAGCTTTTCCAGGGTCACTGAAGCTTTCTTT.

This clone was seen once. The gene calls are TRBV7-9 and TRBJ1-4, with D unclear. V was pared by 5 bases and J by 8 bases, with 6 bases between. The germline V gene has CDR1 SEHNR and CDR2 FQNEAQ (reference sequence). The CDR3 totals 11 residues. The CDR3 DNA reads TGTGCCAGCAGCCCTGGGGAAAAACTGTTTTTT. Its protein is CASSPGEKLFF. Together with reference TRBV7-9 and TRBJ1-4, the CDR3 gives the full variable domain: DTGVSQNPRHKITKRGQNVTFRCDPISEHNRLYWYRQTLGQGPEFLTYFQNEAQLEKSRLLSDRFSAERPKGSFSTLEIQRTEQGDSAMYLCASSPGEKLFFGSGTQLSVL.

The chain employs TRBV30 and TRBJ1-4; unclear D gene. The CDR3 extends over 14 amino acids. Germline values: CDR1 GTSNPN, CDR2 SVGIG (reference sequence). Trimming stripped 2 bases from V and 2 bases from J, with 9 bases between. In DNA form, the CDR3 reads TGTGCCTGGAGTTATGGAGGGACTAATGAAAAACTGTTTTTT. It specifies CAWSYGGTNEKLFF.

The genes are TRBV11-3 and TRBJ1-4; D remains unclear. Trimming removed 5 bases at V and 6 bases at J, with 10 bases between. CDR1 and CDR2 (germline): SGHNT, YENEEA. This CDR3 spans 13 amino acids. CDR3 sequence: CASSQGPDEKLFF. CDR3 DNA: TGTGCCAGCAGCCAAGGACCCGATGAAAAACTGTTTTTT.

The V gene is TRBV11-2, the J gene TRBJ2-7; tentatively, D is TRBD1 or TRBD2 (6 bases each). V lost 5 bases and J lost 4, with 18 bases in between. CDR1 and CDR2 from the germline V gene are SGHAT and FQNNGV. This CDR3 region has 15 residues. The CDR3 DNA is TGTGCCAGCAGCCCGCGAGGGGGAGGAATTTACGAGCAGTACTTC. Residues: CASSPRGGGIYEQYF.

This sequence joins TRBV6-5 and TRBJ2-1; TRBD1 aligns across 10 bases. V lost 2 bases to trimming and J lost 6 bases; unmatched junction nucleotides: 4. Per germline, CDR1 MNHEY and CDR2 SVGAGI. The CDR3 totals 15 residues. The CDR3 region is CASSYDRGRVNEQFF. In nucleotides, the CDR3 is TGTGCCAGCAGTTACGACAGGGGGCGCGTCAATGAGCAGTTCTTC.

V gene TRBV3-1 (or the pseudogene TRBV3-2) combines with J gene TRBJ2-1; TRBD2 aligns across 8 bases. The junction had 9 bases not matched to a gene; V was cut back by 2 bases and J by 0 bases. CDR1 and CDR2 from the germline V gene are LGHDT and YNNKEL (reference sequence). This CDR3 region has 18 residues. CDR3: CASSQKLAGLSSYNEQFF. CDR3 bases: TGTGCCAGCAGCCAAAAGCTAGCGGGTCTGAGCTCCTACAATGAGCAGTTCTTC.

The chain employs TRBV5-1 and TRBJ1-3; D gene unclear. Trimming took off 3 bases at V and 0 bases at J, with 22 bases between the two ends. The CDR3 has 19 residues. Germline CDR1 is SGHRS and CDR2 is YFSETQ. CDR3 loop: CASSWSLMTPGGSGNTIYF. The CDR3 DNA reads TGCGCCAGCAGCTGGAGCCTGATGACGCCGGGAGGCTCTGGAAACACCATATATTTT.

This chain links TRBV19 with TRBJ1-1, with D perhaps matching TRBD1 (5 bases). CDR1 is LNHDA and CDR2 is SQIVND in the germline V gene (reference sequence). The CDR3 sequence is 13 residues long. With 2 bases removed from V and 5 bases from J, the gap between germline ends came to 9 bases. The CDR3 DNA follows: TGTGCCAGTAGTATACGGGGGGAAACTGAAGCTTTCTTT. This sequence encodes CASSIRGETEAFF.

This clone has only one observation. The V and J genes are TRBV15 and TRBJ2-2; D possibly matches TRBD1 or TRBD2 (5 bases each). The CDR3 consists of 14 residues. Per the germline V gene, CDR1 is LNHNV and CDR2 is YYDKDF (reference sequence). Trimming stripped 7 bases from V and 0 bases from J, with 9 bases between. The chain's CDR3 is CATKVGANTGELFF. CDR3 nucleotide sequence: TGTGCCACCAAGGTGGGGGCGAACACCGGGGAGCTGTTTTTT.

The chain recombines TRBV7-2 with TRBJ2-2; perhaps TRBD1 as D (5 bases). CDR3 length: 15 amino acids. V shed 5 bases and J shed 0 bases, with 10 bases lying between them. Germline CDR1 and CDR2: SGHTA and FQGNSA. CDR3 in DNA: TGTGCCAGCAGCCACGACAGTACGAACACCGGGGAGCTGTTTTTT. Amino acid sequence: CASSHDSTNTGELFF.

The gene calls are TRBV10-3 and TRBJ2-7; D remains unclear. There are 12 residues in the CDR3. Trimming stripped 10 bases from V and 0 bases from J, with 10 bases between. CDR1 is ENHRY and CDR2 is SYGVKD in the germline V gene. CDR3 sequence reads: CATRTSSYEQYF. DNA of the CDR3: TGTGCCACCAGGACGAGCTCCTACGAGCAGTACTTC.

The chain uses TRBV9 and TRBJ2-4; 10 bases match TRBD2. This CDR3 is 20 amino acids long. From germline, CDR1 is SGDLS and CDR2 YYNGEE. The J segment lost 0 bases and the V segment lost 0 bases, leaving 12 bases of the junction unmatched. The CDR3: CASSVGLQAGGSLAKNIQYF. The CDR3 nucleotides are TGTGCCAGCAGCGTAGGGCTCCAAGCGGGGGGGTCTCTAGCCAAAAACATTCAGTACTTC.

The chain uses TRBV19 and TRBJ2-2; no clear D. Trimming took off 3 bases at V and 6 bases at J, with 11 bases between the two ends. This CDR3 has 14 amino acids. The germline gives CDR1 LNHDA, CDR2 SQIVND (reference sequence). CDR3 region: CASSMGWRSGELFF. As DNA, the CDR3 is TGTGCCAGTAGTATGGGTTGGCGTTCCGGGGAGCTGTTTTTT.

The sample holds a few counts of this clone. This sequence joins TRBV20-1 and TRBJ2-7, with 7 bases matching TRBD1. After removal of 3 bases from V and 7 bases from J, the junction contained 3 bases not matched to a gene. The CDR3 length is 11 residues. Germline CDR1 and CDR2: DFQATT and SNEGSKA (reference sequence). In DNA form, the CDR3 reads TGCAGTGCTAGCAACAGGGGAGAGCAGTACTTC. It is translated as CSASNRGEQYF.

The V gene is TRBV9, the J gene TRBJ1-2; no clear D gene. The CDR3 sequence is 15 residues long. V was pared by 0 bases and J by 8 bases, with 17 bases between. Looked up from germline, CDR1 is SGDLS and CDR2 is YYNGEE. Here the CDR3 DNA reads TGTGCCAGCAGCGTAGCGGGCAGCGCTTCGGGGGGCTACACCTTC. It yields the protein CASSVAGSASGGYTF.

The chain joins TRBV5-1 to TRBJ1-3; D not resolved. The CDR3 totals 17 residues. Germline V gene data show CDR1 as SGHRS and CDR2 as YFSETQ. V was shortened by 0 bases and J by 0 bases, with 13 bases between the two germline ends. In DNA form, the CDR3 reads TGCGCCAGCAGCTTGGCCTTGACGGAGAGCTCTGGAAACACCATATATTTT. Translation: CASSLALTESSGNTIYF.

V gene TRBV27 combines with J gene TRBJ2-3; D gene unclear. V was shortened by 5 bases and J by 1 base, with 10 bases between the two germline ends. CDR3 length equals 14 residues. Germline CDR1 is MNHEY and CDR2 is SMNVEV (reference sequence). Here the CDR3 reads CASSRSLGTDTQYF. The CDR3 bases are TGTGCCAGCAGTCGATCGCTAGGCACAGATACGCAGTATTTT.

This chain uses TRBV2 with TRBJ2-6; perhaps TRBD2 as D (6 bases). CDR1 is SNHLY and CDR2 is FYNNEI in the germline V gene. The CDR3 contains 16 residues. V was shortened by 6 bases and J by 0 bases, with 12 bases between the two germline ends. The CDR3, as DNA: TGTGCCAGCAGAGCAACTAGCAGCTCTGGGGCCAACGTCCTGACTTTC. It is translated as CASRATSSSGANVLTF.

The genes are TRBV28 and TRBJ2-5; the match to TRBD1 covers 8 bases. Germline lookup yields CDR1 MDHEN and CDR2 SYDVKM. This CDR3 has 15 amino acids. Trimming removed 2 bases from V and 4 bases from J; junction bases left unmatched: 6. The CDR3 spells CASSLAAGGGETQYF. The CDR3 DNA is TGTGCCAGCAGTTTAGCAGCAGGGGGCGGAGAGACCCAGTACTTC.

This sequence joins TRBV6-5 and TRBJ1-2, with no clear D. From germline, CDR1 is MNHEY and CDR2 SVGAGI. The CDR3 sequence is 13 residues long. With 6 bases removed from V and 2 bases from J, the gap between germline ends came to 10 bases. The CDR3 region has the DNA TGTGCCAGCAGGATGGACGCAAACTATGGCTACACCTTC. Its translation is CASRMDANYGYTF.

V usage is TRBV7-8 and J usage is TRBJ1-6; 9 bases are shared with TRBD1. V trimming: 1 base; J trimming: 8 bases; junction bases outside the gene matches: 9. Germline CDR1 and CDR2: SGHVS and FQNEAQ. This CDR3 has 17 amino acids. CDR3 loop: CASSLGTLTGGDSPLHF. In DNA form, the CDR3 reads TGTGCCAGCAGCTTAGGGACACTGACAGGGGGGGATTCACCCCTCCACTTT.

The chain employs TRBV6-2 or TRBV6-3 and TRBJ2-7; D is ambiguous. V shed 1 base and J shed 1 base, with 5 bases lying between them. Germline CDR1 reads MNHEY; CDR2 reads SVGEGT. This CDR3 region has 13 residues. This CDR3 is CASSYYSSYEQYF. CDR3 nucleotide sequence: TGTGCCAGCAGTTACTACAGTTCCTACGAGCAGTACTTC.